This T cell receptor beta chain was captured by sequencing in a study of blood T cell repertoires in COVID-19. Overall study context: T cells, B-cell-depleted T cells, or PBMCs provided the cDNA or gDNA that served as material.

Trimming took 4 bases from V and 5 from J, leaving 12 bases between them. Germline V gene data show CDR1 as SGHRS and CDR2 as YFSETQ. The CDR3 length is 13 residues. The repertoire was sequenced with immunoSEQ multiplex PCR; TCRdb's copy has only in-frame clones and lacks some. Found here are over 130,000 clones, about three quarters of them singletons; the top ten hold 3.5% to 5%. The TCR was taken from an elderly woman with active or convalescent COVID-19. What was sequenced was peripheral blood. This chain connects TRBV5-1 to TRBJ2-5, with a weak D call TRBD1 (6 bases). The CDR3 DNA follows: TGCGCCAGCAGCCGACAGGTAGAGGAGACCCAGTACTTC. It is translated as CASSRQVEETQYF.